This T cell receptor beta chain derives from a study of monozygotic twins with inflammatory bowel disease. This CDR3 comprises 13 residues. From germline, CDR1 is DFQATT and CDR2 SNEGSKA (reference sequence). After re-calling the 5' RACE reads, TCRdb lists one entry per CDR3 protein, DNA absent. The data show fewer than 450,000 distinct CDR3 sequences, and the top ten clones hold 2.5% to 3%. Sequenced sample: blood. This TCR was recovered from a human donor with ulcerative colitis or Crohn's disease, or a healthy co-twin of an affected twin (not recorded which). J is TRBJ2-3 and V is TRBV20-1; without DNA, the TCRdb call of TRBD1 cannot be checked. The CDR3 is CSAWTGSTDTQYF.